This T cell receptor (beta chain) is from a study of T cell responses to AZD1222 COVID-19 vaccine. Study-level points and caveats: The span of vaccine-associated CD4 TCRs extended across spike, with dominance at 160-218 and 743-854. Unmutated variant regions reportedly attract nearly half of all spike-specific TCRs.

The length of the CDR3 is 15 residues. Deletions cut 3 bases from V and 5 bases from J, with 17 bases between. The germline V gene encodes CDR1 ENHRY and CDR2 SYGVKD. For this clone: Its antigen is as yet unknown.

The assay was immunoSEQ multiplex PCR, and TCRdb's table has in-frame clones only and misses some. The sample gives about 120,000 clones, around 87% of which show up once; roughly 12% is in the top ten. Specimen: peripheral blood, collected on day 0 of AZD1222 vaccination. The receptor was derived from an adult in good health. The genes are TRBV10-3 and TRBJ2-7, with a tentative D call TRBD2 (5 bases). The CDR3: CAISDHRRGFNEQYF. CDR3 coding DNA: TGTGCCATCAGTGACCACCGGAGAGGGTTCAACGAGCAGTACTTC.